This T cell receptor (beta chain) is drawn from a study of blood T cell repertoires in COVID-19. Study as a whole: Both acute and convalescent COVID-19 samples were obtained from the United States, Italy and Spain.

Participant-given clinical history determined each cohort assignment. During the 2 weeks before they entered the study, exposed participants had met someone with a PCR-confirmed or clinician-diagnosed COVID-19 case. Only in-frame clones appear in the TCRdb table, and some are missing; sequencing was by immunoSEQ multiplex PCR. The data contain under 250,000 clones, about 83% of them singletons. Input material: PBMCs or T cells enriched from blood (not recorded which). This clonotype was obtained from a woman aged 40 to 50 who had been exposed to COVID-19.

CDR3 protein: CASSMRNSPLHF. CDR3 sequence (DNA): TGTGCCAGCTCAATGAGGAATTCACCCCTCCACTTT. The rearrangement links TRBV6-5 to TRBJ1-6, with D uncertain. Germline CDR1 is MNHEY and CDR2 is SVGAGI. The CDR3 sequence is 12 residues long. V was shortened by 8 bases and J by 7 bases, with 9 bases between the two germline ends.